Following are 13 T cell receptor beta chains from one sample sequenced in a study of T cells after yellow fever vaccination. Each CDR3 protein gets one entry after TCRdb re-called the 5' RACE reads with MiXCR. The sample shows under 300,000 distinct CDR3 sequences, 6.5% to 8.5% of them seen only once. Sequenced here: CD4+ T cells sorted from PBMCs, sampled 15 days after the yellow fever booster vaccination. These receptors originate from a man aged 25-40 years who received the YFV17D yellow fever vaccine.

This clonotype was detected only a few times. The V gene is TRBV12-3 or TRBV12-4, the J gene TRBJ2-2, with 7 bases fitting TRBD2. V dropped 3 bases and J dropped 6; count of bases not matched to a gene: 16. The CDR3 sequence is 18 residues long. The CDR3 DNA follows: TGTGCCAGCAGTTTTGGGTTGGGGAGCGGGAAATTCGCCGGGGAGCTGTTTTTT. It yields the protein CASSFGLGSGKFAGELFF.

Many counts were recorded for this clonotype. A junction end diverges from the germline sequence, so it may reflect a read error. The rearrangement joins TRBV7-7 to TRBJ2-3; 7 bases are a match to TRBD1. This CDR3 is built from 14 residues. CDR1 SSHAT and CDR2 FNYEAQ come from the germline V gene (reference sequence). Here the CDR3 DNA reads TGTGCTAGCAGCTATGCGACAGGGATAGATACGCAGTATTTT. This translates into CASSYATGIDTQYF. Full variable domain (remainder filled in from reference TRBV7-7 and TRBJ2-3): GAGVSQSPRYKVTKRGQDVTLRCDPISSHATLYWYQQALGQGPEFLTYFNYEAQPDKSGLPSDRFSAERPEGSISTLTIQRTEQRDSAMYRCASSYATGIDTQYFGPGTRLTVL.

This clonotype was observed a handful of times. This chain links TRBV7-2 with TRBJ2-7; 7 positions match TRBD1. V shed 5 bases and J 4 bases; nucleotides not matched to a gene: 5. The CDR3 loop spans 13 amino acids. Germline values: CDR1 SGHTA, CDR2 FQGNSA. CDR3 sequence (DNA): TGTGCCAGCAGCACCGACAGGGCGTACGAGCAGTACTTC. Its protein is CASSTDRAYEQYF.

The CDR3 DNA follows: TGTGCCAGCAGGGTAGATGGCGCGGGGGGAGCCAAAAACATTCAGTACTTC. It yields the protein CASRVDGAGGAKNIQYF. The J gene is TRBJ2-4, the V gene TRBV11-3, with 8 nucleotides matching TRBD2. The CDR3 is 17 residues long. J was trimmed by 0 bases and V by 6 bases; bases with no gene match: 10. Germline assignment: CDR1 SGHNT and CDR2 YENEEA.

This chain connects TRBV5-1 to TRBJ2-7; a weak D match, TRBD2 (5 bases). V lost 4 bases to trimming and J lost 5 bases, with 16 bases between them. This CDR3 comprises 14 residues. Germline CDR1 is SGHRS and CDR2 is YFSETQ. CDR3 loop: CASSRLASSDEQYF. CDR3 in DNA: TGCGCCAGCAGCCGCTTAGCGAGCTCTGACGAGCAGTACTTC.

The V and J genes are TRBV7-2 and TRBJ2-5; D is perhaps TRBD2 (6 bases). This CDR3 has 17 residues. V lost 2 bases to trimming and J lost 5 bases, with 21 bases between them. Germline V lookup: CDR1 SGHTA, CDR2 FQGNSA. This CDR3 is CASSLTRGGGRRETQYF. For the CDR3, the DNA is TGTGCCAGCAGCTTAACCCGTGGGGGAGGCAGACGGGAGACCCAGTACTTC.

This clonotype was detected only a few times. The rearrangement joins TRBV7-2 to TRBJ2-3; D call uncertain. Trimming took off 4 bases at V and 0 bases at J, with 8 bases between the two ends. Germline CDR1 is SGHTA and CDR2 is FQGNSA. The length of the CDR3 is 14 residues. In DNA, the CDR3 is TGTGCCAGCAGCTACCGGGTGAGCACAGATACGCAGTATTTT. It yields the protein CASSYRVSTDTQYF.

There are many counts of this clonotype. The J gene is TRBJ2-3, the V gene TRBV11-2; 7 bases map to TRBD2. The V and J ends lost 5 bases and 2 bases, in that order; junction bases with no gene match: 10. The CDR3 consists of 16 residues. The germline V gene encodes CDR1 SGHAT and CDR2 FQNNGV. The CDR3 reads CASSPELAINTDTQYF. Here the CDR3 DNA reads TGTGCCAGCAGCCCGGAACTAGCGATCAACACAGATACGCAGTATTTT. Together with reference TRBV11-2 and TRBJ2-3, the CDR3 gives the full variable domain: EAGVAQSPRYKIIEKRQSVAFWCNPISGHATLYWYQQILGQGPKLLIQFQNNGVVDDSQLPKDRFSAERLKGVDSTLKIQPAKLEDSAVYLCASSPELAINTDTQYFGPGTRLTVL.

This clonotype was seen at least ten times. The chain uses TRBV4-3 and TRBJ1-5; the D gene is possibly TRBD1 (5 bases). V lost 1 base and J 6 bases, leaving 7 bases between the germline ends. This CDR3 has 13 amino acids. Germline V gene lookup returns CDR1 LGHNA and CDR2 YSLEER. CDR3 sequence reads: CASSQATGQPQHF. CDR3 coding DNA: TGCGCCAGCAGCCAAGCTACAGGTCAGCCCCAGCATTTT.

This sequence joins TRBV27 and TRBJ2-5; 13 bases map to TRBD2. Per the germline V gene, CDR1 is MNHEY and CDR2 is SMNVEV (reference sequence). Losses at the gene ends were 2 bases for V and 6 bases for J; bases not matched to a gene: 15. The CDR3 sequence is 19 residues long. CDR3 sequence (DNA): TGTGCCAGCAGTTTAAGCCCTCCACTAGCGGGAGGGCAGGGAAAGACCCAGTACTTC. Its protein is CASSLSPPLAGGQGKTQYF.

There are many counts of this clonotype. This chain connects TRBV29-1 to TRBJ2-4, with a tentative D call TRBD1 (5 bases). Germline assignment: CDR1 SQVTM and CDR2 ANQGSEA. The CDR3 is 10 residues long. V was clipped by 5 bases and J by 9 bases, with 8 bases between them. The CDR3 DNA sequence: TGCAGCGTTTCTCAGGGCATTCAGTACTTC. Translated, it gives CSVSQGIQYF.

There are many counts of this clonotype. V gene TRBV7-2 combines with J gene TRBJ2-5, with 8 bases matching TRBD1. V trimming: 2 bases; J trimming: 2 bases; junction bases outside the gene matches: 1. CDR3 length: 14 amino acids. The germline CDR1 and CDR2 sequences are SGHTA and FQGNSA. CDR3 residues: CASSLRDRQETQYF. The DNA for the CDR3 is TGTGCCAGCAGCTTAAGGGACAGGCAAGAGACCCAGTACTTC.

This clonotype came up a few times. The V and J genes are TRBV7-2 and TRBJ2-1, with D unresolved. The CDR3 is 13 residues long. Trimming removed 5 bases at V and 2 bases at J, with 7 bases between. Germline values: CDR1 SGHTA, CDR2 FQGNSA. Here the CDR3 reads CASSLRAYNEQFF. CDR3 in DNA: TGTGCCAGCAGCCTAAGGGCCTACAATGAGCAGTTCTTC.